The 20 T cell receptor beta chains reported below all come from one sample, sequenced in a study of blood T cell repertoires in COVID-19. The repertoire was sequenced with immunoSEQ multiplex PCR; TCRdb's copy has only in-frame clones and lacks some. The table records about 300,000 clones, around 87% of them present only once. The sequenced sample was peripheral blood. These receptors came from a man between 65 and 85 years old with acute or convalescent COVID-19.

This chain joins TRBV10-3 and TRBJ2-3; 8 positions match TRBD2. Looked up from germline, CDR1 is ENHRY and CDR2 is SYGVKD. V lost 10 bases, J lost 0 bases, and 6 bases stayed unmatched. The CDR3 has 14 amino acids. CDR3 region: CATWPSGSTDTQYF. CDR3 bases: TGTGCCACCTGGCCTAGCGGGAGCACAGATACGCAGTATTTT.

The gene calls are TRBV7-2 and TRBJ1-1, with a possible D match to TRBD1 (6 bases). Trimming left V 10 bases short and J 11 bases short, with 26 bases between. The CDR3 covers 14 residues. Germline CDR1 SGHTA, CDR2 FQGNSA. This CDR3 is CATSLSRGGTKAFF. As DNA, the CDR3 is TGTGCCACTTCCCTCAGTAGGGGAGGGACAAAGGCTTTCTTT.

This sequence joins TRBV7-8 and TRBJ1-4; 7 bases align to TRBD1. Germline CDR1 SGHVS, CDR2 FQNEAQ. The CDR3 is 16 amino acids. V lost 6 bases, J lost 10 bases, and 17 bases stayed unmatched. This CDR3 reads CASRVSSGQRIGKLFF. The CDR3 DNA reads TGTGCCAGCAGAGTATCGTCGGGACAGAGGATAGGAAAACTGTTTTTT.

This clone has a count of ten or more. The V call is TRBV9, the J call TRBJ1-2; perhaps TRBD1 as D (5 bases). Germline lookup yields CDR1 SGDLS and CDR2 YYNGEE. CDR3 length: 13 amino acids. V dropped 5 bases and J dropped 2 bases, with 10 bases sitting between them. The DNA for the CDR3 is TGTGCCAGCAGTGAATCAGGGAACTATGGCTACACCTTC. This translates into CASSESGNYGYTF. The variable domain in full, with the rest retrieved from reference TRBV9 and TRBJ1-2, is DSGVTQTPKHLITATGQRVTLRCSPRSGDLSVYWYQQSLDQGLQFLIQYYNGEERAKGNILERFSAQQFPDLHSELNLSSLELGDSALYFCASSESGNYGYTFGSGTRLTVV.

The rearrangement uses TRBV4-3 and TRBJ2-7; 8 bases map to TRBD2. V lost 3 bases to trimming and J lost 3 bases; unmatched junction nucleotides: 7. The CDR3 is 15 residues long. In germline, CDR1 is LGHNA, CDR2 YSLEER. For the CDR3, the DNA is TGCGCCAGCAGCCATGGCGGGACTAGGAGCTACGAGCAGTACTTC. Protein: CASSHGGTRSYEQYF.

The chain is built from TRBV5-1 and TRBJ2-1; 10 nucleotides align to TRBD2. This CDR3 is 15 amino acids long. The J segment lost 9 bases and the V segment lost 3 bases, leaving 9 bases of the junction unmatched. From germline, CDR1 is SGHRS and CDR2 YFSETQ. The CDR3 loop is CASSSLAGVNSEQFF. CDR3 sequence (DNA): TGCGCCAGCAGCTCGCTAGCGGGGGTGAACAGTGAGCAGTTCTTC.

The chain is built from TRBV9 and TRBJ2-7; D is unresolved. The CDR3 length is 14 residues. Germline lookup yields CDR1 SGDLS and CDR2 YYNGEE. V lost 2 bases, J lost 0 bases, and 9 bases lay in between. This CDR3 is CASSVGDNSYEQYF. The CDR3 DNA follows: TGTGCCAGCAGCGTCGGTGACAACTCCTACGAGCAGTACTTC.

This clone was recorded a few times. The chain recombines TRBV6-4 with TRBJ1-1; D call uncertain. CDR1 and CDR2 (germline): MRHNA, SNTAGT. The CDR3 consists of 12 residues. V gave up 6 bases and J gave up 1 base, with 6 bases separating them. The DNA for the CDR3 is TGTGCCAGCAGCAGACAGAACACTGAAGCTTTCTTT. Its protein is CASSRQNTEAFF.

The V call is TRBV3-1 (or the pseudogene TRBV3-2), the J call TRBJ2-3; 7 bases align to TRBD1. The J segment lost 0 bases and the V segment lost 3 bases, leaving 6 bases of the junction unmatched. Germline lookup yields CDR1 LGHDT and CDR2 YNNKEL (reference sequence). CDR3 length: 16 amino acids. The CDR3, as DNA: TGTGCCAGCAGCCATCTACAGGGGTTGAGCACAGATACGCAGTATTTT. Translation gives CASSHLQGLSTDTQYF.

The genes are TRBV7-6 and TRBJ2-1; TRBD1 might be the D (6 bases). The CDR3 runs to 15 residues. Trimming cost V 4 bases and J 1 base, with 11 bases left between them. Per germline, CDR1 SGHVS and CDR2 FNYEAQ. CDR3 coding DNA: TGTGCCAGCAGCTCCCAACAGGGTTCCTACAATGAGCAGTTCTTC. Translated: CASSSQQGSYNEQFF.

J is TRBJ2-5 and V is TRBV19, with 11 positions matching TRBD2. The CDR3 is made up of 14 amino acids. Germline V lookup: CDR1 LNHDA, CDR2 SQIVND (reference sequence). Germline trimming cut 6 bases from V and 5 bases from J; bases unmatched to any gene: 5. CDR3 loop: CASRLAGEGETQYF. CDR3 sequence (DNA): TGTGCCAGTAGACTAGCGGGAGAGGGGGAGACCCAGTACTTC.

The CDR3 nucleotides read TGTGCCAGCAGGTCGGACAGGGGTTTTAACTATGGCTACACCTTC. Translated: CASRSDRGFNYGYTF. V usage is TRBV28 and J usage is TRBJ1-2, with 9 nucleotides matching TRBD1. Germline V CDR1 and CDR2: MDHEN, SYDVKM. The J segment lost 1 base and the V segment lost 6 bases, leaving 6 bases of the junction unmatched. The CDR3 totals 15 residues.

CDR3 DNA sequence: TGTGCCAGCAGTCCCGGGACAGGGACTAACATGAACACTGAAGCTTTCTTT. Translated: CASSPGTGTNMNTEAFF. The V and J genes are TRBV28 and TRBJ1-1; 9 positions match TRBD1. Germline loops: CDR1 MDHEN, CDR2 SYDVKM. This CDR3 contains 17 residues. With V trimmed by 5 bases and J by 0 bases, 10 bases remained unmatched.

This CDR3 reads CASSPRTGMQSAEAFF. Here the CDR3 DNA reads TGTGCCAGCAGCCCCAGGACAGGCATGCAGTCGGCTGAAGCTTTCTTT. The chain employs TRBV9 and TRBJ1-1; 7 bases match TRBD1. Germline V gives CDR1 SGDLS, CDR2 YYNGEE. V dropped 4 bases and J dropped 6; count of bases not matched to a gene: 15. The CDR3 extends over 16 amino acids.

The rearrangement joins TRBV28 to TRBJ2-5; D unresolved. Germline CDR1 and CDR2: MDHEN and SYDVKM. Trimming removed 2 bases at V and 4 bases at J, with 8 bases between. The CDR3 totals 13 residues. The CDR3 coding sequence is TGTGCCAGCAGTTTACCAGTCCTAGAGACCCAGTACTTC. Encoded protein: CASSLPVLETQYF. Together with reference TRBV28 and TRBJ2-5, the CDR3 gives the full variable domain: DVKVTQSSRYLVKRTGEKVFLECVQDMDHENMFWYRQDPGLGLRLIYFSYDVKMKEKGDIPEGYSVSREKKERFSLILESASTNQTSMYLCASSLPVLETQYFGPGTRLLVL.

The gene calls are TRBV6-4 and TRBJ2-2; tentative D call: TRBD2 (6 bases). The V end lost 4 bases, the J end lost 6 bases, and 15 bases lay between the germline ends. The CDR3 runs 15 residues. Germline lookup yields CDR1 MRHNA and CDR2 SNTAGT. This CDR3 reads CASSGPLREAGELFF. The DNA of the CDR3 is TGTGCCAGCAGTGGCCCCTTGAGGGAGGCCGGGGAGCTGTTTTTT.

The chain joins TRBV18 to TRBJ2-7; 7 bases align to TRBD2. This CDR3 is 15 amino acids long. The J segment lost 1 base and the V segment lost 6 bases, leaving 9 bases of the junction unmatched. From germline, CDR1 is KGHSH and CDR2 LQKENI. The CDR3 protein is CASSPAGVPSYEQYF. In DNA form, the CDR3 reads TGTGCCAGCTCCCCCGCGGGGGTGCCTTCCTACGAGCAGTACTTC. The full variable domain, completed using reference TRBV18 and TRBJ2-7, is NAGVMQNPRHLVRRRGQEARLRCSPMKGHSHVYWYRQLPEEGLKFMVYLQKENIIDESGMPKERFSAEFPKEGPSILRIQQVVRGDSAAYFCASSPAGVPSYEQYFGPGTRLTVT.

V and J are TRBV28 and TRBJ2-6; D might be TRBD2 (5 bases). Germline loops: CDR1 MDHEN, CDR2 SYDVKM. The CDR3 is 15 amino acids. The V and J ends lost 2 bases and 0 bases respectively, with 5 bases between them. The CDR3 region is CASSLGGSGANVLTF. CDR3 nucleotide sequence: TGTGCCAGCAGTTTAGGAGGCTCTGGGGCCAACGTCCTGACTTTC. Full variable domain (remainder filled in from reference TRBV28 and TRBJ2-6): DVKVTQSSRYLVKRTGEKVFLECVQDMDHENMFWYRQDPGLGLRLIYFSYDVKMKEKGDIPEGYSVSREKKERFSLILESASTNQTSMYLCASSLGGSGANVLTFGAGSRLTVL.

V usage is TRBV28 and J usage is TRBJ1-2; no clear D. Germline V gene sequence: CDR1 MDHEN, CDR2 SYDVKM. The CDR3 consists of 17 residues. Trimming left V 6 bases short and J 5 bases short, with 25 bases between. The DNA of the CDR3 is TGTGCCAGCAGGTTTGATGGCTCTCTGGGCAGCCGGTATGGCTACACCTTC. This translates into CASRFDGSLGSRYGYTF.

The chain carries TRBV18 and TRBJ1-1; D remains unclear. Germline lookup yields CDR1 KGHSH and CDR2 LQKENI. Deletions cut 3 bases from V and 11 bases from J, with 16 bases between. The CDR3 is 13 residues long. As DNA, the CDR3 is TGTGCCAGCTCACCTGGCGAGGGCCAAATGGCTTTCTTT. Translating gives CASSPGEGQMAFF.